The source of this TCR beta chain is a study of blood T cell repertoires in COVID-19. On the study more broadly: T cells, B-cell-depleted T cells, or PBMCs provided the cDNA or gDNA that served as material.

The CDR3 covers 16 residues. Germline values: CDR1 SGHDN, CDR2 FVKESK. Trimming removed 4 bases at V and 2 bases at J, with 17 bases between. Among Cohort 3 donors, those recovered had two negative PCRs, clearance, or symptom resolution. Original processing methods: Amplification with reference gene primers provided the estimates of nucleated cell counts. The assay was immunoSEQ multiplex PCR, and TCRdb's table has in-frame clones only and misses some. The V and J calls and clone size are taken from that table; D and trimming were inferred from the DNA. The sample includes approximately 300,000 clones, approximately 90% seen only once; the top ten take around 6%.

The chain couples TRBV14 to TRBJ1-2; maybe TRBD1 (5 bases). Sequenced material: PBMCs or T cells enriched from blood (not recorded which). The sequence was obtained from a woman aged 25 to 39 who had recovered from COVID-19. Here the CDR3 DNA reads TGTGCCAGCAGCCTCCCGTGGGGGGGTCGAAACTATGGCTACACCTTC. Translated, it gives CASSLPWGGRNYGYTF.